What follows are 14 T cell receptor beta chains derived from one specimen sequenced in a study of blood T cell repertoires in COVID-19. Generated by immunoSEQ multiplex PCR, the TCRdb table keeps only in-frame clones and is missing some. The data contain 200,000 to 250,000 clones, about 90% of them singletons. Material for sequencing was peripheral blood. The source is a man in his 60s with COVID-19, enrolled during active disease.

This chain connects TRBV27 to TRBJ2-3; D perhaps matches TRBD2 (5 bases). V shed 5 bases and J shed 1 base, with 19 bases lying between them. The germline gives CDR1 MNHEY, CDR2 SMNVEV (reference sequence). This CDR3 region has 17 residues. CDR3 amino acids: CASSHIALARGTDTQYF. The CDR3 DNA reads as TGTGCCAGCAGTCACATAGCGTTGGCCCGCGGCACAGATACGCAGTATTTT.

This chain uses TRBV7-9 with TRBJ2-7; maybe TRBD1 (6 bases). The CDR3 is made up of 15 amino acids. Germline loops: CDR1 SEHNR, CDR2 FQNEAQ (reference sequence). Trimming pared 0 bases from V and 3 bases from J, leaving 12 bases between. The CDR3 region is CASSLAWGPYYEQYF. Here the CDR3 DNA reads TGTGCCAGCAGCTTAGCGTGGGGGCCCTACTACGAGCAGTACTTC.

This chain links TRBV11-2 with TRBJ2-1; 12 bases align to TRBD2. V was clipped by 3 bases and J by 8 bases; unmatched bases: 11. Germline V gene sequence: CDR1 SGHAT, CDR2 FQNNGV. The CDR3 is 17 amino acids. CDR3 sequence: CASSFTSGRTLNHEQFF. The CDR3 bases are TGTGCCAGCAGCTTCACTAGCGGGAGGACCCTTAACCATGAGCAGTTCTTC.

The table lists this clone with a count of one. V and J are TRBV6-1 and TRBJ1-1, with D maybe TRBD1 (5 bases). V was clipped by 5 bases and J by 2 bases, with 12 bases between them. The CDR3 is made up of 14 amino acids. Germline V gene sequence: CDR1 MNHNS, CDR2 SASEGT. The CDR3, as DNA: TGTGCCAGCAGTACGCGGGGGACCAACACTGAAGCTTTCTTT. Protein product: CASSTRGTNTEAFF.

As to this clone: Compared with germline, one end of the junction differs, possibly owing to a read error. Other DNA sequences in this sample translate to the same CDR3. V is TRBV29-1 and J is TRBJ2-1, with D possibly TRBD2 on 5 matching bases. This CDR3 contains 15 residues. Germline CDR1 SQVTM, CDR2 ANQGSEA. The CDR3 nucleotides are TGCAGCGTTGGGAAGCGGATGAGCTCCTACAATGAGCAATTCTTC. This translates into CSVGKRMSSYNEQFF.

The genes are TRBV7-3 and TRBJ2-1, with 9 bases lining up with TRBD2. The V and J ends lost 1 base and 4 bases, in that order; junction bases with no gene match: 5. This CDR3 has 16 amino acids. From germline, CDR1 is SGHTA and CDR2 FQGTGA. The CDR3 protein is CASSLKTGLAYNEQFF. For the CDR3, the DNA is TGTGCCAGCAGCTTAAAGACGGGACTAGCTTACAATGAGCAGTTCTTC.

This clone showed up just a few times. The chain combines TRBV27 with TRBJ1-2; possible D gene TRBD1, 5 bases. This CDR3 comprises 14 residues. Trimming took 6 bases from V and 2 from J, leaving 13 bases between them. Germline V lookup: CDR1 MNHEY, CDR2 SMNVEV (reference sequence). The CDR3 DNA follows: TGTGCCAGCAGCCTGAGTGGGGCCAACTATGGCTACACCTTC. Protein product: CASSLSGANYGYTF.

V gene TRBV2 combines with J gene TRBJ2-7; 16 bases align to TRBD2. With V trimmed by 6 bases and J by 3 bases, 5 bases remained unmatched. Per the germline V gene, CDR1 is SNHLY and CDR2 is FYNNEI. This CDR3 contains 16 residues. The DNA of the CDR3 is TGTGCCAGCAGCCCGGGACTAGCGGGAGGGTACTACGAGCAGTACTTC. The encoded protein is CASSPGLAGGYYEQYF.

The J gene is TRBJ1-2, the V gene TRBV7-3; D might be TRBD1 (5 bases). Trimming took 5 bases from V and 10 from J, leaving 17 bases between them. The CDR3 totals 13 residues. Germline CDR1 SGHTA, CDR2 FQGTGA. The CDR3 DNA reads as TGTGCCAGCAGCCCACCGGGGGGTAAAGTCTACACCTTC. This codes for CASSPPGGKVYTF. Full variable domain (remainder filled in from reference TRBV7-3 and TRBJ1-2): GAGVSQTPSNKVTEKGKYVELRCDPISGHTALYWYRQSLGQGPEFLIYFQGTGAADDSGLPNDRFFAVRPEGSVSTLKIQRTERGDSAVYLCASSPPGGKVYTFGSGTRLTVV.

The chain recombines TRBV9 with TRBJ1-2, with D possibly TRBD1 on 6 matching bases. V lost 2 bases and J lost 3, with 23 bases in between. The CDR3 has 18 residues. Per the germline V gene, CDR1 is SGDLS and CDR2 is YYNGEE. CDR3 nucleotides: TGTGCCAGCAGCGTGTCGGGACACCTTAAACCGGGGTACTATGGCTACACCTTC. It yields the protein CASSVSGHLKPGYYGYTF.

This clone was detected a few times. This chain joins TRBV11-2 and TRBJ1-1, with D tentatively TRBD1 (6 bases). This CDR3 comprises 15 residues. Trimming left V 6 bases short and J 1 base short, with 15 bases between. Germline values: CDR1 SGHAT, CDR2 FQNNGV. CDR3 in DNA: TGTGCCAGCAGTCACCGGGACACAAAGAACACTGAAGCTTTCTTT. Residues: CASSHRDTKNTEAFF. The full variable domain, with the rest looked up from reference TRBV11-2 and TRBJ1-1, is EAGVAQSPRYKIIEKRQSVAFWCNPISGHATLYWYQQILGQGPKLLIQFQNNGVVDDSQLPKDRFSAERLKGVDSTLKIQPAKLEDSAVYLCASSHRDTKNTEAFFGQGTRLTVV.

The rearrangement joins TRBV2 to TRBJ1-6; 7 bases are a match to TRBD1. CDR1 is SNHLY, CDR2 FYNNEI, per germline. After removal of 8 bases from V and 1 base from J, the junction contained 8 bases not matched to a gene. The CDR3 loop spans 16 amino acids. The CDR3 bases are TGTGCCAGCGGAGAACAACAGGGGTCCTATAATTCACCCCTCCACTTT. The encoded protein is CASGEQQGSYNSPLHF.

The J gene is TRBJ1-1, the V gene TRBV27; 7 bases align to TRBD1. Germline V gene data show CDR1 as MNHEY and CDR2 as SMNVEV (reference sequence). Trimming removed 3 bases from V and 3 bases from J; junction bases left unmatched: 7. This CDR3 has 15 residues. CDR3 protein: CASSLTGWGDTEAFF. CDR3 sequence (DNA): TGTGCCAGCAGTTTGACAGGGTGGGGGGACACTGAAGCTTTCTTT.

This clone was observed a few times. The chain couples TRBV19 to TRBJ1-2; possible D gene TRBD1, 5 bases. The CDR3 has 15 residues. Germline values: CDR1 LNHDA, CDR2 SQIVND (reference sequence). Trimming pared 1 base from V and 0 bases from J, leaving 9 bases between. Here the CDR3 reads CASSIAGRTNYGYTF. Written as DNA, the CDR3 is TGTGCCAGTAGTATAGCAGGGAGGACTAACTATGGCTACACCTTC.